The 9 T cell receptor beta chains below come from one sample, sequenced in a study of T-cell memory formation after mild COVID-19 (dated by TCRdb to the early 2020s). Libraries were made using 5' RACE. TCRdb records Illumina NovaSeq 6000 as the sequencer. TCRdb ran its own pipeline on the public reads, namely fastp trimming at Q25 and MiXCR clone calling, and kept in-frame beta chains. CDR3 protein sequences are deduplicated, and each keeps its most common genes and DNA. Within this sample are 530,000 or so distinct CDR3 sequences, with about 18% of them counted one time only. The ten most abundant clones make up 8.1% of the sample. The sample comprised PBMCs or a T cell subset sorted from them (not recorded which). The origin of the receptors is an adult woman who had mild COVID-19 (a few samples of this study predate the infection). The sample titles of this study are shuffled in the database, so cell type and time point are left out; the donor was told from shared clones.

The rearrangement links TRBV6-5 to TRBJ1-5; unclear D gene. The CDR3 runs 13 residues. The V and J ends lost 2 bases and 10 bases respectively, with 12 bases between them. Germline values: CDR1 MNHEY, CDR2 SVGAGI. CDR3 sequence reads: CASSYTPYTPQHF. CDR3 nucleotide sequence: TGTGCCAGCAGTTACACACCCTACACTCCCCAGCATTTT.

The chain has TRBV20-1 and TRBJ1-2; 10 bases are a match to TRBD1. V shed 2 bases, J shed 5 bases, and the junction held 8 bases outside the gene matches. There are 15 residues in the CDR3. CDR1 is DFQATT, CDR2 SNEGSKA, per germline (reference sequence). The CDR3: CSARSHDRGQYGYTF. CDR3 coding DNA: TGCAGTGCTAGATCCCACGACAGGGGGCAATATGGCTACACCTTC.

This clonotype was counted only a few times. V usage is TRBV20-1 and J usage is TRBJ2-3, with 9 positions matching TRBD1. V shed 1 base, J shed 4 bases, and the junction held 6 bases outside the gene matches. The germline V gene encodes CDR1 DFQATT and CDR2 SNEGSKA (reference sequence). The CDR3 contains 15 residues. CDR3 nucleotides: TGCAGTGCTAGAGCCTGGACAGGGGACCCAGATACGCAGTATTTT. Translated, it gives CSARAWTGDPDTQYF.

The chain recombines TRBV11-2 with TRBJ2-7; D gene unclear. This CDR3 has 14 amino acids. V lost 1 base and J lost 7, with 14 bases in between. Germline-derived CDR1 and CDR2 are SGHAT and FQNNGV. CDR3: CASSLATISEEQYF. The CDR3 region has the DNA TGTGCCAGCAGCTTAGCGACCATATCTGAGGAGCAGTACTTC. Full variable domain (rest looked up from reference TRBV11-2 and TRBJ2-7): EAGVAQSPRYKIIEKRQSVAFWCNPISGHATLYWYQQILGQGPKLLIQFQNNGVVDDSQLPKDRFSAERLKGVDSTLKIQPAKLEDSAVYLCASSLATISEEQYFGPGTRLTVT.

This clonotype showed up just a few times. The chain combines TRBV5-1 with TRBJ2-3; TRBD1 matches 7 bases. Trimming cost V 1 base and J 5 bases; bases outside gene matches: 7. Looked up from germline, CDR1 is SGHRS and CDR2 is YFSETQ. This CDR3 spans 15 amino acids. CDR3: CASSLMAGGRDTQYF. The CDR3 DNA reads TGCGCCAGCAGCTTGATGGCAGGGGGAAGAGATACGCAGTATTTT. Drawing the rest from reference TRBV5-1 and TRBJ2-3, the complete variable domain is KAGVTQTPRYLIKTRGQQVTLSCSPISGHRSVSWYQQTPGQGLQFLFEYFSETQRNKGNFPGRFSGRQFSNSRSEMNVSTLELGDSALYLCASSLMAGGRDTQYFGPGTRLTVL.

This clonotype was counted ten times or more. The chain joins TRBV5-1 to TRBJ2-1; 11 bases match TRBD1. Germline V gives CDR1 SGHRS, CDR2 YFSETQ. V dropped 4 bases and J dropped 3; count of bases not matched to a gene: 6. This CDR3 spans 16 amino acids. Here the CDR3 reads CASSAGQGAGYNEQFF. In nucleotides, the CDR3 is TGCGCCAGCAGCGCCGGACAGGGGGCCGGCTACAATGAGCAGTTCTTC.

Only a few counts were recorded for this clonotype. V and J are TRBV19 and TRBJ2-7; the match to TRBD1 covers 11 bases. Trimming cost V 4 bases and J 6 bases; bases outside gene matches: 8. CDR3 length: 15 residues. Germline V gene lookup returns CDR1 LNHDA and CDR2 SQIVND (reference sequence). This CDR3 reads CASSSWTGGMGEQYF. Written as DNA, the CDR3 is TGTGCCAGTAGTAGCTGGACAGGGGGCATGGGCGAGCAGTACTTC.

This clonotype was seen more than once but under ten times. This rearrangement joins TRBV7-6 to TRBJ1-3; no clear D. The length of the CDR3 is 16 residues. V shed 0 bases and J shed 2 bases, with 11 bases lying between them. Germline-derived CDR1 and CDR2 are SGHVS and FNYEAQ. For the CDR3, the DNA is TGTGCCAGCAGCTTAGCGTTAAGAGCAGCTGGAAACACCATATATTTT. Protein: CASSLALRAAGNTIYF.

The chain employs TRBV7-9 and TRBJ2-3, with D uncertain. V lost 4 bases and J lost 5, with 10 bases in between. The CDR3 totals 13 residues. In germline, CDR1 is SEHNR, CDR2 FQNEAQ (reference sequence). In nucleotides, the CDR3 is TGTGCCAGCAGCTACCTGTATGTAGATACGCAGTATTTT. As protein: CASSYLYVDTQYF.